This is a list of T cell receptor beta chains from one sample in a study of blood T cell repertoires in COVID-19. Measured with immunoSEQ multiplex PCR; TCRdb has only the in-frame clones, and not every one. The sample carries about 82,000 clones, around 80% recorded once. The sample taken for sequencing was peripheral blood. These receptors originate from a woman in her sixties with acute or convalescent COVID-19. Both conserved end residues are part of each CDR3. The order of the fields is J gene, CDR3 length, D gene, V gene, clone size, CDR3 DNA, CDR3 protein. A D gene is named only where the DNA matches it firmly. Clone size, where shown, is once, few, many, or a class for clones that have expanded.

TRBJ1-5,15,NA,TRBV30,NA,TGTGCCTGGAGTGTAGGGGCCCTAAGCAATCAGCCCCAGCATTTT,CAWSVGALSNQPQHF
TRBJ2-7,14,TRBD1,TRBV5-4,NA,TGTGCCAGCAGCTCCCAGGGGGAGACCTACGAGCAGTACTTC,CASSSQGETYEQYF
TRBJ1-1,12,NA,TRBV30,NA,TGTGCCTGGGAACAGGGAAGTACTGAAGCTTTCTTT,CAWEQGSTEAFF
TRBJ1-5,14,NA,TRBV30,few,TGTGCCTGGAATAGGGGGTTAGGGGATCAGCCCCAGCATTTT,CAWNRGLGDQPQHF
TRBJ2-2,15,NA,TRBV6-5,NA,TGTGCCAGCTTCGGGATTAGACGTAGCACCGGGGAGCTGTTTTTT,CASFGIRRSTGELFF
TRBJ1-4,14,NA,TRBV3-1/TRBV3-2,NA,TGTGCCAGCAGCCAAGACAGGGCCAAGGAAAAACTGTTTTTT,CASSQDRAKEKLFF
TRBJ2-1,13,NA,TRBV7-8,NA,TGTGCCAGCAGCTTAGCGGGCCTGAATGAGCAGTTCTTC,CASSLAGLNEQFF
TRBJ1-4,15,TRBD1,TRBV19,NA,TGTGCCAGTAGATTCCAGGGGGCAACTAATGAAAAACTGTTTTTT,CASRFQGATNEKLFF
TRBJ2-7,15,TRBD1,TRBV18,NA,TGTGCCAGCTCACAGACAGGGGGCGCCTCCTACGAGCAGTACTTC,CASSQTGGASYEQYF
TRBJ1-1,16,TRBD1,TRBV5-1,NA,TGCGCCAGCAGCTTGCAGGGGGGACCGATGAACACTGAAGCTTTCTTT,CASSLQGGPMNTEAFF
TRBJ2-3,16,TRBD2,TRBV6-2/TRBV6-3,NA,TGTGCCAGCAGTTTCCTAGCGGGGGGGACCACAGATACGCAGTATTTT,CASSFLAGGTTDTQYF
TRBJ2-5,17,TRBD2,TRBV5-1,NA,TGCGCCAGCAGCTCTGGGACTAGCGGGAGGGCCGGAGAGACCCAGTACTTC,CASSSGTSGRAGETQYF
TRBJ2-4,15,TRBD1,TRBV6-5,NA,TGTGCCAGCAGCCCGACAGGGCGTGCCAAAAACATTCAGTACTTC,CASSPTGRAKNIQYF
TRBJ2-5,12,NA,TRBV24-1,NA,TGTGCCACCAGTGACAACAAGGAGACCCAGTACTTC,CATSDNKETQYF
TRBJ1-2,16,NA,TRBV5-3,NA,TGTGCCAGAAGCTTGAACTCTTCGGGGACTCACTATGGCTACACCTTC,CARSLNSSGTHYGYTF
TRBJ2-5,13,NA,TRBV5-8,once,TGTGCCAGCAGCCTGCAGATCCAAGAGACCCAGTACTTC,CASSLQIQETQYF
TRBJ1-2,15,TRBD1,TRBV3-1/TRBV3-2,once,TGTGCCAGCAGCCAAGAACCAGGGGGTAGCTATGGCTACACCTTC,CASSQEPGGSYGYTF
TRBJ2-3,13,NA,TRBV7-2,NA,TGTGCCAGCAGCCCCCAGGTCACAGATACGCAGTATTTT,CASSPQVTDTQYF
TRBJ1-3,17,NA,TRBV7-3,NA,TGTGCCAGCAGCTTAGGTCCAGGCACGAGCTCTGGAAACACCATATATTTT,CASSLGPGTSSGNTIYF
TRBJ2-7,15,TRBD2,TRBV18,NA,TGTGCCAGCTCACCGGGACTAGCGGAGTCCTACGAGCAGTACTTC,CASSPGLAESYEQYF
TRBJ2-2,15,NA,TRBV19,NA,TGTGCCAGTAGTATTCAGGGGGGGAACACCGGGGAGCTGTTTTTT,CASSIQGGNTGELFF
TRBJ2-7,14,TRBD1,TRBV5-1,NA,TGCGCCAGCAGCTTGGATGGGACAGCCTACGAGCAGTACTTC,CASSLDGTAYEQYF
TRBJ1-5,14,TRBD1,TRBV10-3,once,TGTGCCATCAGTGGTGGGACAGGGGATCAGCCCCAGCATTTT,CAISGGTGDQPQHF
TRBJ2-3,15,TRBD1,TRBV5-1,NA,TGCGCCAGCAGCTTCTTGACAGGGACGACAGATACGCAGTATTTT,CASSFLTGTTDTQYF
TRBJ1-3,13,NA,TRBV30,NA,TGTGCCTGCCGTAACGGGGCTGGAAACACCATATATTTT,CACRNGAGNTIYF
TRBJ1-1,14,NA,TRBV5-1,NA,TGCGCCAGCAGCTCGGTGGGGGCCGGCACTGAAGCTTTCTTT,CASSSVGAGTEAFF
TRBJ2-3,16,NA,TRBV27,NA,TGTGCCAGCAACTCCAACCGACACGCACTCACAGATACGCAGTATTTT,CASNSNRHALTDTQYF
TRBJ2-5,16,NA,TRBV21-1,NA,TGTGCCAGCAGCAAAGCCCAGGGTGAGATTGGAGAGACCCAGTACTTC,CASSKAQGEIGETQYF
TRBJ1-2,12,NA,TRBV29-1,once,TGCAGCGCAGTACCAGGGTCAGGTGGCTACACCTTC,CSAVPGSGGYTF
TRBJ2-7,14,TRBD1,TRBV10-3,NA,TGTGCCATCAGTGAAAGACAGGGGGCCTGGGAGCAGTACTTC,CAISERQGAWEQYF
TRBJ2-7,14,TRBD1,TRBV4-2,NA,TGTGCCAGCAGCCCGGGACAGGGAATCTACGAGCAGTACTTC,CASSPGQGIYEQYF
TRBJ1-1,12,TRBD1,TRBV12-3/TRBV12-4,NA,TGTGCCAGCAGTACCGGGACAGCCGAAGCTTTCTTT,CASSTGTAEAFF
TRBJ1-1,13,NA,TRBV30,once,TGTGCCTGGAGTGGACAGATGAACACTGAAGCTTTCTTT,CAWSGQMNTEAFF
TRBJ1-1,15,TRBD1,TRBV25-1,few,TGTGCCAGCAGTGATGGCCGCAGGGGGGACACTGAAGCTTTCTTT,CASSDGRRGDTEAFF
TRBJ1-4,17,NA,TRBV5-1,NA,TGCGCCAGCAGCTCTGGGGGGGGTGCCGCAACTAATGAAAAACTGTTTTTT,CASSSGGGAATNEKLFF
TRBJ1-3,15,NA,TRBV5-5,few,TGTGCCAGCAGTTCCCCTGTAGGGGTTGGAAACACCATATATTTT,CASSSPVGVGNTIYF
TRBJ2-3,16,NA,TRBV27,NA,TGTGCCAGCAGCTCTAGGACAGAAACATCCACAGATACGCAGTATTTT,CASSSRTETSTDTQYF
TRBJ2-5,14,NA,TRBV7-2,NA,TGTGCCAGCAGCTTAAGGAGGAGCCAAGAGACCCAGTACTTC,CASSLRRSQETQYF
TRBJ1-4,17,TRBD1,TRBV7-9,few,TGTGCCAGCAGCCCTGACAGGGGGCTGGGAACTAATGAAAAACTGTTTTTT,CASSPDRGLGTNEKLFF
TRBJ1-5,15,TRBD1,TRBV10-3,NA,TGTGCCATCAGGAGGGACAGGGGGGACAATCAGCCCCAGCATTTT,CAIRRDRGDNQPQHF
TRBJ2-2,14,NA,TRBV7-7,NA,TGTGCTAGCAGCTTAGCCGGGGACACCGGGGAGCTGTTTTTT,CASSLAGDTGELFF
TRBJ1-4,17,NA,TRBV30,NA,TGTGCCTGGAGTGCCCTCGCGTGGGAGGCAACTAATGAAAAACTGTTTTTT,CAWSALAWEATNEKLFF
TRBJ1-2,16,NA,TRBV18,NA,TGTGCCAGCTCACCACCGGTCGGGTTGGGAGTCTATGGCTACACCTTC,CASSPPVGLGVYGYTF
TRBJ2-7,14,NA,TRBV9,NA,TGTGCCAGCAGCGTAGCCGGCGGCGGCTACGAGCAGTACTTC,CASSVAGGGYEQYF
TRBJ2-7,15,TRBD1,TRBV4-3,NA,TGCGCCAGCAGCCCCGACAGGGGAGATAGGTACGAGCAGTACTTC,CASSPDRGDRYEQYF
TRBJ1-5,14,NA,TRBV2,NA,TGTGCCAGCAGTGAGCAGGGGCCGAATCAGCCCCAGCATTTT,CASSEQGPNQPQHF
TRBJ2-7,16,NA,TRBV21-1,NA,TGTGCCAGCACCGACCTCCTTCCGGACAGGGGGGACGAGCAGTACTTC,CASTDLLPDRGDEQYF
TRBJ1-3,15,TRBD1,TRBV3-1/TRBV3-2,NA,TGTGCCAGCAGCCAATTTCAGGGGGTTGGAAACACCATATATTTT,CASSQFQGVGNTIYF
TRBJ1-3,19,NA,TRBV15,NA,TGTGCCACCAGCAGTCCCCAACGAGGGAACCCTAACTCTGGAAACACCATATATTTT,CATSSPQRGNPNSGNTIYF
TRBJ1-4,13,TRBD1,TRBV20-1,NA,TGCAGTGCTAGTTTGGGACAGGGTGAAAAACTGTTTTTT,CSASLGQGEKLFF
TRBJ1-5,16,NA,TRBV27,NA,TGTGCCAGCAGTCCCCTGCGAGGGGGGGGCGAACAGCCCCAGCATTTT,CASSPLRGGGEQPQHF
TRBJ2-7,14,NA,TRBV30,NA,TGTGCCTGGAGTGTACTAGTCCAGTCGCACGAGCAGTACTTC,CAWSVLVQSHEQYF
TRBJ1-2,13,NA,TRBV30,few,TGTGCCTGGAGGGTCGTGCTTGGCGGCGGCTACACCTTC,CAWRVVLGGGYTF
TRBJ1-4,14,TRBD1,TRBV2,few,TGTGCCAGCACCAGGGACAGGGCTAATGAAAAACTGTTTTTT,CASTRDRANEKLFF
TRBJ2-5,12,NA,TRBV7-2,NA,TGTGCCAGCAGCTCCCCGTCGGGGGACCAGTACTTC,CASSSPSGDQYF
TRBJ1-2,14,TRBD1,TRBV25-1,NA,TGTGCCAGCAGTAATACCGGGACAGTCTATGGCTACACCTTC,CASSNTGTVYGYTF
TRBJ2-3,18,TRBD2,TRBV5-6,NA,TGTGCCAGCAGCACGACTAGCGGGGGGCCACTACGTACAGATACGCAGTATTTT,CASSTTSGGPLRTDTQYF